This is a list of T cell receptor beta chains from one sample in a study of T cells after posttransplantation cyclophosphamide. Clones were read by immunoSEQ multiplex PCR, and TCRdb kept only the in-frame ones, dropping some. The table lists fewer than 12,000 clones, around nine tenths of them singletons, with roughly a quarter in the top ten. The input for sequencing was CD4+ T cells sorted from PBMCs, taken after allogeneic stem cell transplant with posttransplant cyclophosphamide. These TCRs come from a male patient aged 25 to 39 who received an allogeneic stem cell transplant from a related donor, was CMV-positive, and had acute GVHD only. Part of the T cell pool may stem from the graft donor. CDR3s include the opening cysteine and the closing phenylalanine or tryptophan. D genes are given only for firm matches. Clone size is shown for a subset of rows, as once, few, many or a class of expanded clone.

clone_size j_call v_call d_call cdr3_nt cdr3_aa
- TRBJ1-5 TRBV10-3 - TGTGCCATCAGTGAGTCCCAGGGTGGGAATCAGCCCCAGCATTTT CAISESQGGNQPQHF
- TRBJ1-2 TRBV18 - TGTGCCAGCTCACCACCCCAGAACTATGGCTACACCTTC CASSPPQNYGYTF
- TRBJ2-5 TRBV7-6 - TGTGCCAGCAGCCCTCGGACACGGAGAGAGACCCAGTACTTC CASSPRTRRETQYF
- TRBJ2-7 TRBV10-3 TRBD1 TGTGCCACCGGAACCGGGACAGGGAACTACGAGCAGTACTTC CATGTGTGNYEQYF
- TRBJ2-1 TRBV2 TRBD1 TGTGCCAGCAATGCAGGGGGCGGTGAGCAGTTCTTC CASNAGGGEQFF
- TRBJ1-6 TRBV9 - TGTGCCAGCAGCCGGGACTATAATTCACCCCTCCACTTT CASSRDYNSPLHF
- TRBJ1-2 TRBV19 - TGTGCCAGTAGGACCGGGACACCCGACGATGGCTACACCTTC CASRTGTPDDGYTF
few TRBJ1-5 TRBV27 - TGTGCCAGCCGTACGAACAGCCGCAATCAGCCCCAGCATTTT CASRTNSRNQPQHF
- TRBJ2-3 TRBV4-2 TRBD2 TGTGCCAGCAGCCAAGACCCCCCAACCGGGACTAGCGGTGGCACAGATACGCAGTATTTT CASSQDPPTGTSGGTDTQYF
- TRBJ2-7 TRBV6-4 - TGTGCCAGCAGTGGGGTCAGGGCCTGCTTGGAGCAGTACTTC CASSGVRACLEQYF
- TRBJ2-2 TRBV2 TRBD2 TGTGCCAGCAGTGCGGGAGGGGGTAAGAAGAGGACCGGGGAGCTGTTTTTT CASSAGGGKKRTGELFF
- TRBJ2-3 TRBV5-4 TRBD1 TGTGCCAGCAGTAACAGGGGGGCAGATACGCAGTATTTT CASSNRGADTQYF
few TRBJ2-3 TRBV11-2 TRBD2 TGTGCCAGCAGCCCCTGGGCTAGCGGGGTCACAGATACGCAGTATTTT CASSPWASGVTDTQYF
- TRBJ2-5 TRBV18 - TGTGCCAGCTCACCGTCGATGAGTAGCATGGAGACCCAGTACTTC CASSPSMSSMETQYF
- TRBJ1-6 TRBV5-4 TRBD1 TGTGCCAGCAGCTCGGACAGGGCCAATTCACCCCTCCACTTT CASSSDRANSPLHF
- TRBJ1-2 TRBV28 TRBD1 TGTGCCAGCAGAACCACAGGGGGGTGGGATGGCTACACCTTC CASRTTGGWDGYTF
few TRBJ1-2 TRBV7-8 TRBD1 TGTGCCAGCAGCAAGGACAGGGGGGATTCTGGCTACACCTTC CASSKDRGDSGYTF